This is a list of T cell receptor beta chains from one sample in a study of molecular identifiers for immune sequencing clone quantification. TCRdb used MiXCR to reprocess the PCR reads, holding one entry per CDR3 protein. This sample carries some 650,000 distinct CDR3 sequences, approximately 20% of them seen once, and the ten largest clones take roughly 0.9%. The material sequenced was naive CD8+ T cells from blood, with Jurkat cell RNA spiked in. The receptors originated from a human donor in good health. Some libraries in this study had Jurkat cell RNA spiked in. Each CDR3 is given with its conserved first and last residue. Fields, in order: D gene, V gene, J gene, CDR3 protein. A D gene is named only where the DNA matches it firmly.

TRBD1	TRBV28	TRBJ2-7	CASSSNTGAPAYEQYF
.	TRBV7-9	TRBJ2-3	CASSEFPGLLEDTQYF
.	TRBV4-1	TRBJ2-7	CASSQVVSSWEQYF
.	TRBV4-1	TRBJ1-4	CASMEADGEKLFF
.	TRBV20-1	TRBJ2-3	CSVPPHRHDSADTQYF
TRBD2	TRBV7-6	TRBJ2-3	CASSLGASGGPTDTQYF
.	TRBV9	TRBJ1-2	CASSVGPTGDTNYGYTF
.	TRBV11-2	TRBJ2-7	CASSLGGTYYEQYF
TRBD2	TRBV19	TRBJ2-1	CASSIERAGANEQFF
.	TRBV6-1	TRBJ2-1	CASSHPTGYNEQFF
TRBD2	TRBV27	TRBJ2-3	CASSRLAATFTDTQYF
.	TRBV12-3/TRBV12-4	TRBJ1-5	CASSPAGGNQPQHF
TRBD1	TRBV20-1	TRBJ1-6	CSASTGTGYFSLHF
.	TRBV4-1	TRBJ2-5	CASSRAYLPEETQYF
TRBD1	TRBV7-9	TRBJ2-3	CASSFGQGDTDTQYF
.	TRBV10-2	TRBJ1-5	CASSGTSMGPQHF
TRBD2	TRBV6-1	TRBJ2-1	CASSEALSSGMSYNEQFF
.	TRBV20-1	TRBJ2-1	CSARDSGSTYNEQFF
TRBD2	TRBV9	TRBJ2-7	CASGPLAGGSYEQYF
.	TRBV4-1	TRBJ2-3	CASSQDMRGTDTQYF
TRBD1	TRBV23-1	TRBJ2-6	CASAPETGIQSGANVLTF
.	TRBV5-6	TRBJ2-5	CASSWRRGPAMETQYF
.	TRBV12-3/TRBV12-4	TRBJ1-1	CASSFKWWPEAFF
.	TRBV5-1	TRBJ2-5	CASSLVRDRGETQYF
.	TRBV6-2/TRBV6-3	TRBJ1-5	CASSYLNRDEPQHF
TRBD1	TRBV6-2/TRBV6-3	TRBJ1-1	CASSYGGQSEAFF
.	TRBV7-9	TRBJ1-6	CASSLDAEFGSPLHF
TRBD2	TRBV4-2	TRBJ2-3	CASSQELAGPPSTDTQYF
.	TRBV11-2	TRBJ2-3	CASSFTTAPGDTQYF
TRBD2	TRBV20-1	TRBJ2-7	CSASGRLTYEQYF
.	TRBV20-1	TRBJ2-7	CSARGTGLREQYF
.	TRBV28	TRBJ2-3	CASSLGSPTDTQYF
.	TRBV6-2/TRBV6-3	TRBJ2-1	CASSYGTPGEFF
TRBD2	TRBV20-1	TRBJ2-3	CSSSGGGDTQYF
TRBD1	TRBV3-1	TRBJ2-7	CASSQPSGTGRYF
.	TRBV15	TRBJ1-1	CATKSGLNTEAFF
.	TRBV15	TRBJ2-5	CATSVGRPETQYF
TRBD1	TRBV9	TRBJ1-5	CASSGDRDSNQPQHF
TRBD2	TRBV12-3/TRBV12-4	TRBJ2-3	CASSPTSGASYGTDTQYF